Below, 30 T cell receptor beta chains from the same sample are listed, as sequenced in a study of CD8 T cells in ankylosing spondylitis. TCRdb ran MiXCR on the 5' RACE reads and lists one entry per CDR3 protein. The table has a few hundred thousand distinct CDR3 sequences, roughly a quarter seen once. Sample: blood, either unsorted or a sorted T cell fraction (not recorded which). The receptors come from a male donor with ankylosing spondylitis or in good health (not recorded which).

This clonotype came up many times. The gene calls are TRBV29-1 and TRBJ2-7; D unresolved. Between the trimmed V and J ends, which lost 7 bases and 4 bases, there was a span of 8 bases. Looked up from germline, CDR1 is SQVTM and CDR2 is ANQGSEA. This CDR3 comprises 10 residues. The CDR3 DNA sequence: TGCAGCGCCCGCGATTACGAGCAGTACTTC. It is translated as CSARDYEQYF.

This clonotype was seen a handful of times. The CDR3 loop reads CASSLAELASSTDTQYF. CDR3 coding DNA: TGTGCCAGCAGCTTAGCAGAGCTAGCGTCTAGCACAGATACGCAGTATTTT. J is TRBJ2-3 and V is TRBV7-8; a weak D match, TRBD2 (6 bases). With 0 bases removed from V and 0 bases from J, the gap between germline ends came to 13 bases. The V gene's germline CDR1 is SGHVS and CDR2 FQNEAQ. The CDR3 has 17 amino acids.

This clonotype was counted at least ten times. The chain combines TRBV20-1 with TRBJ2-1; possible D gene TRBD2, 6 bases. The CDR3 length is 13 residues. V lost 6 bases and J lost 7, with 16 bases in between. Germline CDR1 and CDR2: DFQATT and SNEGSKA (reference sequence). The CDR3 region has the DNA TGCAGTGCCAGGGATCTAGCGTGGAATGAGCAGTTCTTC. Translating gives CSARDLAWNEQFF.

This clonotype was counted only a few times. Here the CDR3 DNA reads TGCGCCAGCAGCGGCGGACAGAGGATGGACGAGCAGTACTTC. It translates to CASSGGQRMDEQYF. J is TRBJ2-7 and V is TRBV5-1; TRBD1 is a possible D gene (6 bases). V lost 4 bases to trimming and J lost 5 bases, with 16 bases between them. This CDR3 contains 14 residues. Germline assignment: CDR1 SGHRS and CDR2 YFSETQ.

J is TRBJ2-7 and V is TRBV20-1, with no clear D. Germline V gene lookup returns CDR1 DFQATT and CDR2 SNEGSKA (reference sequence). V dropped 1 base and J dropped 6 bases, with 10 bases sitting between them. CDR3 length equals 12 residues. CDR3 nucleotides: TGCAGTGCTAGAGCGGGCAGGCCCGAGCAGTACTTC. Its protein is CSARAGRPEQYF.

The chain combines TRBV20-1 with TRBJ2-1; 10 bases map to TRBD2. The CDR3 extends over 15 amino acids. Germline CDR1 is DFQATT and CDR2 is SNEGSKA (reference sequence). V shed 1 base, J shed 3 bases, and the junction held 3 bases outside the gene matches. In DNA form, the CDR3 reads TGCAGTGCTAGAGTCGAGCGGGGGGGCTACAATGAGCAGTTCTTC. As protein: CSARVERGGYNEQFF.

This clonotype showed up many times. V is TRBV21-1 and J is TRBJ1-5; the table's D call TRBD1 went unverified against the DNA. TRBV21-1 is marked as a pseudogene. The length of the CDR3 is 18 residues. The CDR3 DNA follows: TGTGCCAGCAGCCACCGGGACAGCACCAAATCGGGCAATCACCCCCAGCATTTT. This sequence encodes CASSHRDSTKSGNHPQHF.

This clonotype was seen at least ten times. The chain carries TRBV20-1 and TRBJ2-3; D might be TRBD2 (6 bases). Germline CDR1 and CDR2: DFQATT and SNEGSKA (reference sequence). Trimming left V 6 bases short and J 1 base short, with 14 bases between. This CDR3 has 14 amino acids. The CDR3 protein is CSASWWGGTDTQYF. In nucleotides, the CDR3 is TGCAGTGCCTCTTGGTGGGGGGGCACAGATACGCAGTATTTT.

The chain joins TRBV20-1 to TRBJ2-5; 7 bases align to TRBD1. V shed 1 base, J shed 7 bases, and the junction held 9 bases outside the gene matches. There are 14 residues in the CDR3. Germline CDR1 DFQATT, CDR2 SNEGSKA (reference sequence). CDR3 in amino acids: CSARVRGQSGTQYF. The CDR3 DNA sequence: TGCAGTGCTAGAGTAAGGGGACAGTCAGGGACCCAGTACTTC.

The table lists this clonotype with many counts. V is TRBV3-1 and J is TRBJ2-2; D may be TRBD1 or TRBD2 (5 bases each). Germline CDR1 is LGHDT and CDR2 is YNNKEL (reference sequence). V lost 1 base and J 0 bases, leaving 15 bases between the germline ends. The CDR3 runs 18 residues. CDR3 DNA: TGTGCCAGCAGCCAAGTTGGTGGGGGAATCGCGAACACCGGGGAGCTGTTTTTT. Its translation is CASSQVGGGIANTGELFF.

This clonotype was counted at least ten times. This chain links TRBV12-3 or TRBV12-4 with TRBJ2-3; no firm D call. V was clipped by 6 bases and J by 5 bases, with 12 bases between them. CDR3 length: 13 residues. In DNA, the CDR3 is TGTGCCAGCAGGGGTCTGGGCGGAGATACGCAGTATTTT. It encodes CASRGLGGDTQYF.

This clonotype occurred a few times. The chain employs TRBV14 and TRBJ2-7; no firm D call. V gave up 2 bases and J gave up 3 bases, with 5 bases separating them. Germline CDR1 reads SGHDN; CDR2 reads FVKESK. This CDR3 region has 12 residues. CDR3: CASSQTRYEQYF. The CDR3 nucleotides read TGTGCCAGCAGCCAAACCCGCTACGAGCAGTACTTC.

The chain uses TRBV20-1 and TRBJ2-5; 7 bases are a match to TRBD2. Matching the DNA end better, TRBJ2-1 makes the J call doubtful. Germline CDR1 DFQATT, CDR2 SNEGSKA (reference sequence). The CDR3 has 12 residues. The CDR3 DNA sequence: TGCAGCGCAGGCAGCGGGAAAGAGACCCAGTTCTTC. Its translation: CSAGSGKETQFF.

About this clonotype itself: A much larger clone sits a single nucleotide away, making a read error possible. This sequence joins TRBV15 and TRBJ2-7; 9 nucleotides align to TRBD2. Germline CDR1 reads LNHNV; CDR2 reads YYDKDF (reference sequence). Germline trimming cut 5 bases from V and 3 bases from J; bases unmatched to any gene: 11. This CDR3 is built from 16 residues. DNA of the CDR3: TGTGCCACCAGCTCAAAGACTAGCGGTATAAACTACGAGCAGTACTTC. Residues: CATSSKTSGINYEQYF.

The CDR3: CASSLVRSSGMETQYF. The CDR3 nucleotides read TGTGCCAGCAGCTTAGTTAGGTCTAGCGGAATGGAGACCCAGTACTTC. The rearrangement uses TRBV7-2 and TRBJ2-5; 7 positions agree with TRBD2. After removal of 1 base from V and 5 bases from J, the junction contained 10 bases not matched to a gene. The CDR3 runs to 16 residues. Germline CDR1 and CDR2: SGHTA and FQGNSA.

The rearrangement joins TRBV9 to TRBJ1-2, with D unresolved. Trimming stripped 5 bases from V and 4 bases from J, with 9 bases between. This CDR3 comprises 12 residues. The germline gives CDR1 SGDLS, CDR2 YYNGEE. CDR3 coding DNA: TGTGCCAGCAGAAAGGTGGGCTATGGCTACACCTTC. As protein: CASRKVGYGYTF.

The gene calls are TRBV12-3 or TRBV12-4 and TRBJ2-2; D is tentatively TRBD1 or TRBD2 (6 bases each). V shed 6 bases and J shed 1 base, with 9 bases lying between them. The CDR3 is 14 residues long. This chain's CDR3 is CASSRGQNTGELFF. The CDR3 region has the DNA TGTGCCAGCAGCCGGGGGCAGAACACCGGGGAGCTGTTTTTT.

This clonotype was recorded once. CDR3 DNA: TGTGCCAGCAGTTTACGGGGGCCGGGGACAGATACGCAGTATTTT. It encodes CASSLRGPGTDTQYF. This chain links TRBV12-3 or TRBV12-4 with TRBJ2-3; D tentatively fits TRBD1 or TRBD2 (6 bases each). Trimming removed 2 bases from V and 3 bases from J, with 12 bases in between. CDR3 length: 15 amino acids.

The V gene is TRBV6-5, the J gene TRBJ2-1, with TRBD1 identical over 8 bases. The J segment lost 1 base and the V segment lost 4 bases, leaving 6 bases of the junction unmatched. The CDR3 totals 16 residues. Looked up from germline, CDR1 is MNHEY and CDR2 is SVGAGI. The CDR3 region is CASSLDRVISYNEQFF. The CDR3 nucleotides are TGTGCCAGCAGTTTGGACAGGGTTATTTCCTACAATGAGCAGTTCTTC.

This clonotype has ten or more counts. The CDR3 sequence is CASRYNEQFF. As DNA, the CDR3 is TGTGCCAGCAGGTACAATGAGCAGTTCTTC. V is TRBV12-3 or TRBV12-4 and J is TRBJ2-1, with unresolved D. This CDR3 has 10 residues. Trimming removed 6 bases at V and 4 bases at J, with 1 base between.

In its sample, this clonotype was seen many times. The chain is built from TRBV12-3 or TRBV12-4 and TRBJ2-5; the match to TRBD1 covers 7 bases. The CDR3 runs to 14 residues. Trimming removed 5 bases from V and 1 base from J; junction bases left unmatched: 4. CDR3: CASSGWDSQETQYF. In DNA, the CDR3 is TGTGCCAGCAGTGGTTGGGACAGCCAAGAGACCCAGTACTTC.

This clonotype was observed a handful of times. The V call is TRBV20-1, the J call TRBJ2-3, with 10 bases lining up with TRBD1. The ends lost 3 bases at V and 5 bases at J; junction bases unmatched: 8. The CDR3 runs 15 residues. Per germline, CDR1 DFQATT and CDR2 SNEGSKA (reference sequence). Written as DNA, the CDR3 is TGCAGTGCTAGGGACCCGGGACAGGGGTTAGATACGCAGTATTTT. Amino acids: CSARDPGQGLDTQYF.

This chain connects TRBV7-8 to TRBJ2-5; 8 nucleotides line up with TRBD2. This CDR3 contains 15 residues. Per the germline V gene, CDR1 is SGHVS and CDR2 is FQNEAQ. The V and J ends lost 6 bases and 1 base, in that order; junction bases with no gene match: 7. CDR3 in DNA: TGTGCCAGCAGTCCCCCCGGGAGGGTCCAAGAGACCCAGTACTTC. This gives the protein CASSPPGRVQETQYF.

This clonotype occurred once. The chain combines TRBV12-3 or TRBV12-4 with TRBJ1-5; weak D call: TRBD1 (5 bases). V was clipped by 5 bases and J by 7 bases, with 12 bases between them. The CDR3 sequence is 13 residues long. The CDR3 here is CASSTGESQPQHF. In nucleotides, the CDR3 is TGTGCCAGCAGTACGGGGGAGTCCCAGCCCCAGCATTTT.

This clonotype was observed many times. This chain uses TRBV10-3 with TRBJ2-5; possibly TRBD2 for D (5 bases). The V and J ends lost 6 bases and 2 bases respectively, with 10 bases between them. The CDR3 has 13 amino acids. Per the germline V gene, CDR1 is ENHRY and CDR2 is SYGVKD. The CDR3, as DNA: TGTGCCATCAGCGGAGCGGAGCAAGAGACCCAGTACTTC. Translating it yields CAISGAEQETQYF.

The CDR3 loop reads CAWSVGGEETQYF. CDR3 nucleotide sequence: TGTGCCTGGAGTGTAGGGGGAGAAGAGACCCAGTACTTC. The rearrangement links TRBV30 to TRBJ2-5; a possible D gene is TRBD1 (6 bases). This CDR3 is 13 amino acids long. V lost 0 bases and J lost 3, with 8 bases in between. Germline-derived CDR1 and CDR2 are GTSNPN and SVGIG (reference sequence).

This clonotype was seen ten or more times. This chain uses TRBV5-1 with TRBJ2-1, with 9 bases fitting TRBD1. The CDR3 covers 15 residues. CDR1 and CDR2 (germline): SGHRS, YFSETQ. V shed 4 bases, J shed 5 bases, and the junction held 7 bases outside the gene matches. The CDR3 DNA reads TGCGCCAGCAGCAGGGGACAGGGAGGGGACAATGAGCAGTTCTTC. It specifies CASSRGQGGDNEQFF.

The chain recombines TRBV6-1 with TRBJ2-1; D uncertain. V was trimmed by 1 base and J by 0 bases, leaving 7 bases between them. The CDR3 covers 15 residues. Germline values: CDR1 MNHNS, CDR2 SASEGT. DNA for the CDR3: TGTGCCAGCAGTGAAGGGGTGAGCTCCTACAATGAGCAGTTCTTC. It specifies CASSEGVSSYNEQFF.

This clonotype was counted many times. The genes are TRBV4-1 and TRBJ2-3, with D perhaps matching TRBD2 (7 bases). The CDR3 has 17 amino acids. V gave up 4 bases and J gave up 3 bases, with 20 bases separating them. CDR1 and CDR2 (germline): MGHRA, YSYEKL. The CDR3 nucleotides are TGCGCCAGCAGCCTCTTCGGCAGTGGGGGGGCGACAGATACGCAGTATTTT. This translates into CASSLFGSGGATDTQYF.

The V and J genes are TRBV7-9 and TRBJ2-3; a weak D match, TRBD1 (5 bases). The CDR3 totals 14 residues. V was trimmed by 0 bases and J by 4 bases, leaving 8 bases between them. Germline CDR1 is SEHNR and CDR2 is FQNEAQ (reference sequence). CDR3 in DNA: TGTGCCAGCAGCTTAGCCCAGGGTCCAGATACGCAGTATTTT. Translating gives CASSLAQGPDTQYF.